This T cell receptor beta chain was documented in a study of cytomegalovirus exposure and HLA in healthy donors. Background on the study: The same platform used for the 650 to 850 first-cohort repertoires was also used for the 120 validation repertoires, as a later analysis reported.

In germline, CDR1 is ENHRY, CDR2 SYGVKD. The CDR3 spans 13 residues. Findings and caveats of the study: Some TCR beta chains (around 160 of them) were listed as cytomegalovirus-associated. The authors confirmed in vitro that a few CMV-associated chains were specific for CMV antigens.

Comment on this clone: The antigen is undetermined. One junction end disagrees with the germline gene, perhaps due to a read error.

Method: immunoSEQ multiplex PCR; TCRdb's copy keeps in-frame clones and lacks some. The table records under 400,000 clones, about nine tenths of them present only once. Among the 120 subjects of the validation cohort, separate from the approximately 670-subject first cohort, were the donors. This sequence originates from a woman between 18 and 30 years old in good health and CMV-seronegative. The sequenced material came from PBMCs. This chain connects TRBV10-3 to TRBJ2-1; a weak D match, TRBD1 (5 bases). CDR3 DNA: TGTGCCATCACTGAGGACACCTACAATGAGCAGTTCTTC. Encoded protein: CAITEDTYNEQFF.